Described below is a single TCR beta chain sequence and its context. Its specificity is unknown. Relative to the germline gene, one junction end is altered; a read error may explain this. Primers: 60 Vbeta forward and 13 Jbeta reverse. TCRdb's table, derived via immunoSEQ multiplex PCR, lists solely in-frame clones and lacks some. The table has roughly 150,000 clones, around 80% seen once. Germline CDR1 SEHNR, CDR2 FQNEAQ (reference sequence). The CDR3 totals 13 residues. The data belong to a study of cytomegalovirus exposure and HLA in healthy donors. Study results and limitations: Testing in vitro showed a few CMV-associated chains specific for CMV antigens. Accurate prediction of most subjects' HLA-A and HLA-B alleles from TCR beta sequences was reported.

Sequencing used PBMCs. V and J are TRBV7-9 and TRBJ2-7, with TRBD2 as a possible D gene (6 bases). The TCR was taken from a man aged 25-45 years in good health. CDR3 nucleotide sequence: TGTTCCAGCAGCTCAGGGTCAGCGGGTCGAGGGTACTTC. As protein: CSSSSGSAGRGYF.